This T cell receptor (beta chain) was captured by sequencing in a study of cytomegalovirus exposure and HLA in healthy donors. Overall study findings and caveats: Reports showed the classifier diagnosing cytomegalovirus status with high specificity and sensitivity. Accurate HLA-A and HLA-B prediction from TCR beta sequences was reported for most subjects.

PCR used 60 Vbeta primers and 13 Jbeta primers. The repertoire was sequenced with immunoSEQ multiplex PCR; TCRdb's copy has only in-frame clones and lacks some. The sample lists approximately 190,000 clones, 84% occurring once. Turning to this clone: Its antigen is undetermined.

V was pared by 4 bases and J by 0 bases, with 8 bases between. This CDR3 contains 14 residues. Germline V gives CDR1 SGHRS, CDR2 YFSETQ. This clonotype originated in a woman aged 50 to 60 in good health and CMV-seropositive. The chain couples TRBV5-1 to TRBJ1-5; no firm D call. The sample comprised PBMCs. In nucleotides, the CDR3 is TGCGCCAGCAGCACTGGAGATAGCAATCAGCCCCAGCATTTT. Protein product: CASSTGDSNQPQHF.